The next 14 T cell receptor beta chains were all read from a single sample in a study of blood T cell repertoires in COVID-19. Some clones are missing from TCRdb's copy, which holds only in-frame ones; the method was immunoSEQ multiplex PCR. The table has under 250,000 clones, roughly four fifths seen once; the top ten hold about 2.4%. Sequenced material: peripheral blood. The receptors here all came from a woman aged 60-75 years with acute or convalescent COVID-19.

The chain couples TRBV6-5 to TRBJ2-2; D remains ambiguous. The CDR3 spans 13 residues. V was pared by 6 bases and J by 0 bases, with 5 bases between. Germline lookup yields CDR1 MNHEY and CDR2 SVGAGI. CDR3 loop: CASRISNTGELFF. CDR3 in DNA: TGTGCCAGCAGAATATCGAACACCGGGGAGCTGTTTTTT.

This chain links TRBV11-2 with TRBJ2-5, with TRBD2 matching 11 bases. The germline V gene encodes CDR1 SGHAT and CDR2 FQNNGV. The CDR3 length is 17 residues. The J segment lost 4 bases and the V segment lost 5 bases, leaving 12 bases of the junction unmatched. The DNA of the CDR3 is TGTGCCAGCAGCCCCCGGGCAATAGCGGGGGGGCGAGAGACCCAGTACTTC. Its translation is CASSPRAIAGGRETQYF.

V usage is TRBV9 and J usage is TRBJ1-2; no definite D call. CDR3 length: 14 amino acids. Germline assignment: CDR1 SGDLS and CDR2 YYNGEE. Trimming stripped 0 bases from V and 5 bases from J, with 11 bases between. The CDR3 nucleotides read TGTGCCAGCAGCGTAGAATCAGAAACGTATGGCTACACCTTC. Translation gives CASSVESETYGYTF.

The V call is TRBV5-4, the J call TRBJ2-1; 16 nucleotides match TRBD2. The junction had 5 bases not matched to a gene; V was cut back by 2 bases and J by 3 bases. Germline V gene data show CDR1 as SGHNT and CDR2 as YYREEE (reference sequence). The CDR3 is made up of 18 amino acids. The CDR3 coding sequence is TGTGCCAGCAGCTTCGGGACTAGCGGGGGGGCAATCTACAATGAGCAGTTCTTC. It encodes CASSFGTSGGAIYNEQFF.

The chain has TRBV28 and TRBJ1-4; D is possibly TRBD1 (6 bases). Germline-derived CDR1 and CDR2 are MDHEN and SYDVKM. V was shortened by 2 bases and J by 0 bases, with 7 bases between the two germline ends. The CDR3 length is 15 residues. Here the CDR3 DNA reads TGTGCCAGCAGTTTAGAGGGGGCAACTAATGAAAAACTGTTTTTT. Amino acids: CASSLEGATNEKLFF.

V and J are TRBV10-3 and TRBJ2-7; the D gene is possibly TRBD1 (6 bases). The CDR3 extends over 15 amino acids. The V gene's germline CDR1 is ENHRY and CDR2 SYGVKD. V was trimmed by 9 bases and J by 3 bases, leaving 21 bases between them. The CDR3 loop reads CAILRNRDTHYEQYF. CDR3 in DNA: TGTGCCATTCTAAGAAACCGGGACACGCACTACGAGCAGTACTTC.

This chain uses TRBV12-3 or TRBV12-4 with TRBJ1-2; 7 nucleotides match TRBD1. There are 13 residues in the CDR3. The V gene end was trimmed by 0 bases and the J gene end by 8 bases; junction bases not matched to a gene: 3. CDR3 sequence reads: CASSLATGKGYTF. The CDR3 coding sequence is TGTGCCAGCAGTTTAGCGACAGGGAAGGGCTACACCTTC.

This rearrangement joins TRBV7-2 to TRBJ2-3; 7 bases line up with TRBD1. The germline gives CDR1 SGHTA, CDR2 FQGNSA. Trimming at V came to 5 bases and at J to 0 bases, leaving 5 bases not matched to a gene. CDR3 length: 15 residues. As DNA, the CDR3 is TGTGCCAGCAGCCGGGGACAGCTGAGCACAGATACGCAGTATTTT. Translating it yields CASSRGQLSTDTQYF.

CDR3 sequence (DNA): TGTGCCACCAGTGTCCTGGGGGGGCCCTATTCACCCCTCCACTTT. This sequence encodes CATSVLGGPYSPLHF. The chain links TRBV24-1 to TRBJ1-6; a weak D match, TRBD1 (6 bases). Between the trimmed V and J ends, which lost 5 bases and 8 bases, there was a span of 15 bases. CDR3 length equals 15 residues. The V gene's germline CDR1 is KGHDR and CDR2 SFDVKD.

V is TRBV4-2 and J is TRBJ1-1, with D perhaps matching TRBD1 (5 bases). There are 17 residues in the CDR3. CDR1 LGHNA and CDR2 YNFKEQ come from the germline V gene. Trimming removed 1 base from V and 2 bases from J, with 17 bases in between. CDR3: CASSQVASGTGNTEAFF. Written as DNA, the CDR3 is TGTGCCAGCAGCCAAGTAGCGAGCGGGACGGGTAACACTGAAGCTTTCTTT.

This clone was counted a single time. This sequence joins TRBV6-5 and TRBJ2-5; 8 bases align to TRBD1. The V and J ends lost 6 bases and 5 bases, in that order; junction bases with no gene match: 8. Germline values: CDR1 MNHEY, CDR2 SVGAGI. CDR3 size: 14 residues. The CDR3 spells CASRLDRGAETQYF. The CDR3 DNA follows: TGTGCCAGCAGGCTAGACAGGGGAGCCGAGACCCAGTACTTC.

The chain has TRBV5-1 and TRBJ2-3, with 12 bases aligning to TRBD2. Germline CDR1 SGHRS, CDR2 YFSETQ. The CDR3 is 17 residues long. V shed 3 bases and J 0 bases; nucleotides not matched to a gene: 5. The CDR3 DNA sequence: TGCGCCAGCAGCTCAGGACTAGCGGGGCCTAGCACAGATACGCAGTATTTT. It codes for CASSSGLAGPSTDTQYF. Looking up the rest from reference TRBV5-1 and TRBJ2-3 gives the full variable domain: KAGVTQTPRYLIKTRGQQVTLSCSPISGHRSVSWYQQTPGQGLQFLFEYFSETQRNKGNFPGRFSGRQFSNSRSEMNVSTLELGDSALYLCASSSGLAGPSTDTQYFGPGTRLTVL.

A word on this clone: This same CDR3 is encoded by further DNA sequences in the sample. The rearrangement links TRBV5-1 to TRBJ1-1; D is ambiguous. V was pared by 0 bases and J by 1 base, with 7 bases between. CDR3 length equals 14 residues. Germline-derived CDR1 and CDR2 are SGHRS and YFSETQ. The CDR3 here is CASSLAGPNTEAFF. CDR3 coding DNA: TGCGCCAGCAGCTTGGCAGGCCCGAACACTGAAGCTTTCTTT.

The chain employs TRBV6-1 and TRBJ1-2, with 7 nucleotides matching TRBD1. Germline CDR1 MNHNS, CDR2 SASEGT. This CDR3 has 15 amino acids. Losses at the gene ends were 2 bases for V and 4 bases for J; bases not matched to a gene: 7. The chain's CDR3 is CASSETAGGTYGYTF. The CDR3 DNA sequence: TGTGCCAGCAGTGAAACGGCAGGGGGGACCTATGGCTACACCTTC.